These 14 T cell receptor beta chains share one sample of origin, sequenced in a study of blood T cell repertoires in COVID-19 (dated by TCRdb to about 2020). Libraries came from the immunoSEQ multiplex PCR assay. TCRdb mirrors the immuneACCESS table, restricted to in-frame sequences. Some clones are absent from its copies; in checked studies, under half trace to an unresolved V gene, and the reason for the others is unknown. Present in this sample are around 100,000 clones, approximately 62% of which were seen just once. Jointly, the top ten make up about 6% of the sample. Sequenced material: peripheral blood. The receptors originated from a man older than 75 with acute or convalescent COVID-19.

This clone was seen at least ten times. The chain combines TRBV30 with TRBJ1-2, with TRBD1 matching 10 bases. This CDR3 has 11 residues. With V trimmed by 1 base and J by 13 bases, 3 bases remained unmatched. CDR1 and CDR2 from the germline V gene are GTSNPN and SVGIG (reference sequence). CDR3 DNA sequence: TGTGCCTGGAGTGGACAGGGGGCGTTCACCTTC. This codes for CAWSGQGAFTF.

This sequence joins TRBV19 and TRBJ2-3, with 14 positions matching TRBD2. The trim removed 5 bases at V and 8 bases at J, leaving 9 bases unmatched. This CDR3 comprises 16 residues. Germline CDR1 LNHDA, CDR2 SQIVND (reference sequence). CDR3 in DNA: TGTGCCAGTAGTTCGGGGGGGACTAGCGGGAGTAGTACGCAGTATTTT. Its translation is CASSSGGTSGSSTQYF.

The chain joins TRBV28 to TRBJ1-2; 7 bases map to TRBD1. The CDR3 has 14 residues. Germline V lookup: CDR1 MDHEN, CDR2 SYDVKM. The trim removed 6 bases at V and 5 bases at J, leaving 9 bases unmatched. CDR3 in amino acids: CASRTGTATYGYTF. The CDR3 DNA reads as TGTGCCAGCAGGACCGGGACAGCCACATATGGCTACACCTTC.

The CDR3 reads CASSQERLARIETQYF. The DNA of the CDR3 is TGTGCCAGCAGCCAAGAGAGACTAGCGAGGATAGAGACCCAGTACTTC. This chain links TRBV3-1 (or the pseudogene TRBV3-2) with TRBJ2-5; 8 nucleotides line up with TRBD2. The CDR3 extends over 16 amino acids. Germline values: CDR1 LGHDT, CDR2 YNNKEL (reference sequence). Trimming at V came to 0 bases and at J to 4 bases, leaving 7 bases not matched to a gene.

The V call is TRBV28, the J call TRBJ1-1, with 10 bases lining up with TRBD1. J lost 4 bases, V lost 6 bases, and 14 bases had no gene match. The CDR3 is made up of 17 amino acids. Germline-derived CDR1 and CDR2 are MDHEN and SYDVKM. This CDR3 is CASSAETGGVKSTEAFF. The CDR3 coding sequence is TGTGCCAGCAGCGCCGAGACAGGGGGCGTTAAGAGCACTGAAGCTTTCTTT.

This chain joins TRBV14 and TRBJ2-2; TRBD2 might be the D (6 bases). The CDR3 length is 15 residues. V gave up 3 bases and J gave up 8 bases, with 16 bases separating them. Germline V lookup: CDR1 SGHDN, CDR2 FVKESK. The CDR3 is CASSQLRLVSGELFF. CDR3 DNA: TGTGCCAGCAGCCAGCTAAGACTAGTATCAGGGGAGCTGTTTTTT.

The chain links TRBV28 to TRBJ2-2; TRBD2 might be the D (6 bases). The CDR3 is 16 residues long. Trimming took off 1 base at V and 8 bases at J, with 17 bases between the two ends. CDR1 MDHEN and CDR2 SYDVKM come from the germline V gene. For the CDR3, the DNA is TGTGCCAGCAGTTTATTTGGGACTTTCCAGATAGGGGAGCTGTTTTTT. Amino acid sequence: CASSLFGTFQIGELFF. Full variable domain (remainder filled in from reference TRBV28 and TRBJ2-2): DVKVTQSSRYLVKRTGEKVFLECVQDMDHENMFWYRQDPGLGLRLIYFSYDVKMKEKGDIPEGYSVSREKKERFSLILESASTNQTSMYLCASSLFGTFQIGELFFGEGSRLTVL.

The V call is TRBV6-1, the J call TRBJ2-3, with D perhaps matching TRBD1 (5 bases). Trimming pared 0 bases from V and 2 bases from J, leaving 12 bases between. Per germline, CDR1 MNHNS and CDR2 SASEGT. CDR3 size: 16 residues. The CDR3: CASSEAPGPPTDTQYF. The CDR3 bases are TGTGCCAGCAGTGAAGCGCCAGGGCCCCCCACAGATACGCAGTATTTT.

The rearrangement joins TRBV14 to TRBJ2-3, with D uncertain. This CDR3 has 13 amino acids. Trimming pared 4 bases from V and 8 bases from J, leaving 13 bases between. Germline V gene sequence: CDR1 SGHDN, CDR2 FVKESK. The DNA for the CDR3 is TGTGCCAGCAGCCCTAAACAGTTTAGTACGCAGTATTTT. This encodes CASSPKQFSTQYF.

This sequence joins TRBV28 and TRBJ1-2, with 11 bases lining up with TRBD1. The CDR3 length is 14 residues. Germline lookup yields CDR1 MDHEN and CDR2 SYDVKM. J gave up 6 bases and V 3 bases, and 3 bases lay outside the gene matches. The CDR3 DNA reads TGTGCCAGCAGTTTGGGGACAGGGGGGAATGGCTACACCTTC. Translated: CASSLGTGGNGYTF.

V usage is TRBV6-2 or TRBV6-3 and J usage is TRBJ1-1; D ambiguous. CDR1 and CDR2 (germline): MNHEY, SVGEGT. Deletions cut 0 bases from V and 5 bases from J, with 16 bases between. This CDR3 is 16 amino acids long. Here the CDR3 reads CASSYSVGLIGTEAFF. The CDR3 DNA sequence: TGTGCCAGCAGTTACTCAGTGGGCCTTATAGGAACTGAAGCTTTCTTT.

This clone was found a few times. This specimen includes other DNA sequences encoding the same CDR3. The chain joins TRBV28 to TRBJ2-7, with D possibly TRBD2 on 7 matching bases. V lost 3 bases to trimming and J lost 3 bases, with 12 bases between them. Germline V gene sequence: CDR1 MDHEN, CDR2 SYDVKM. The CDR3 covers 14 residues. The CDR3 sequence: CASSLRGGGYEQYF. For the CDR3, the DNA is TGTGCCAGCAGTTTGAGGGGGGGCGGCTACGAGCAGTACTTC.

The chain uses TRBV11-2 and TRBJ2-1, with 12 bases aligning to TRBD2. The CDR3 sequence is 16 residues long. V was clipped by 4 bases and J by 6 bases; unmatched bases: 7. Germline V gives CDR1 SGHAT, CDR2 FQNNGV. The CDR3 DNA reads TGTGCCAGCAGCTCTGGGCCGGGACTAGCGGGCAATGAGCAGTTCTTC. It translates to CASSSGPGLAGNEQFF.

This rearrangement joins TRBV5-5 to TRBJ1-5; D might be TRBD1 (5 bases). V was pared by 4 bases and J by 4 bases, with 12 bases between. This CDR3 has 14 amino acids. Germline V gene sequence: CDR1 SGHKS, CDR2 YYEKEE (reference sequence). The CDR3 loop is CASSPDGGNQPQHF. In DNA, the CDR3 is TGTGCCAGCAGCCCCGACGGGGGAAATCAGCCCCAGCATTTT.